These 12 T cell receptor beta chains share one sample of origin, sequenced in a study of cytomegalovirus exposure and HLA in healthy donors. Method: immunoSEQ multiplex PCR; TCRdb's copy keeps in-frame clones and lacks some. The data show approximately 240,000 clones, with around nine tenths seen just once and about 0.95% held by the top ten. The sequenced material came from PBMCs. The source is a woman younger than 35 in good health and CMV-seronegative.

The chain employs TRBV7-2 and TRBJ2-7, with D tentatively TRBD1 (6 bases). Deletions cut 5 bases from V and 7 bases from J, with 18 bases between. The CDR3 extends over 14 amino acids. Germline CDR1 is SGHTA and CDR2 is FQGNSA. The CDR3 nucleotides are TGTGCCAGCAGCCCCACGGTGGGGGCGAGGGAGCAGTACTTC. This encodes CASSPTVGAREQYF.

This sequence joins TRBV9 and TRBJ2-4; TRBD1 aligns across 7 bases. The CDR3 is 13 residues long. J was trimmed by 5 bases and V by 2 bases; bases with no gene match: 1. The germline CDR1 and CDR2 sequences are SGDLS and YYNGEE. For the CDR3, the DNA is TGTGCCAGCAGCGTCGGGACAGAAAACATTCAGTACTTC. Translated, it gives CASSVGTENIQYF.

The rearrangement uses TRBV7-9 and TRBJ1-4; 10 bases align to TRBD1. Germline-derived CDR1 and CDR2 are SEHNR and FQNEAQ (reference sequence). The CDR3 is 15 amino acids. J lost 8 bases, V lost 5 bases, and 8 bases had no gene match. The chain's CDR3 is CASSPPRQGAEKLFF. The CDR3 DNA reads as TGTGCCAGCAGCCCGCCGCGACAGGGGGCAGAAAAACTGTTTTTT. Complete variable domain (other parts from reference TRBV7-9 and TRBJ1-4): DTGVSQNPRHKITKRGQNVTFRCDPISEHNRLYWYRQTLGQGPEFLTYFQNEAQLEKSRLLSDRFSAERPKGSFSTLEIQRTEQGDSAMYLCASSPPRQGAEKLFFGSGTQLSVL.

The V gene is TRBV9, the J gene TRBJ2-3; TRBD2 matches at 9 bases. This CDR3 is 15 amino acids long. V was clipped by 0 bases and J by 7 bases; unmatched bases: 6. CDR1 and CDR2 (germline): SGDLS, YYNGEE. In DNA, the CDR3 is TGTGCCAGCAGCGTAGCTGGGCTAGCGGGGAATACGCAGTATTTT. Protein product: CASSVAGLAGNTQYF.

The chain is built from TRBV30 and TRBJ1-4, with 7 bases identical to TRBD1. The CDR3 is made up of 12 amino acids. The V gene end was trimmed by 4 bases and the J gene end by 13 bases; junction bases not matched to a gene: 9. The germline V gene encodes CDR1 GTSNPN and CDR2 SVGIG (reference sequence). DNA for the CDR3: TGTGCCTGGATCCCCCGGACAGGAAGACTGTTTTTT. It translates to CAWIPRTGRLFF.

The chain links TRBV11-2 to TRBJ2-5; 7 nucleotides line up with TRBD2. With V trimmed by 0 bases and J by 5 bases, 6 bases remained unmatched. There are 15 residues in the CDR3. Germline V gene lookup returns CDR1 SGHAT and CDR2 FQNNGV. The CDR3 loop reads CASSLDGRDFETQYF. The DNA of the CDR3 is TGTGCCAGCAGCTTAGATGGGAGGGACTTTGAGACCCAGTACTTC.

This chain uses TRBV28 with TRBJ2-7, with D possibly matching TRBD1 (6 bases). CDR3 length: 15 amino acids. Trimming took 6 bases from V and 6 from J, leaving 21 bases between them. Germline CDR1 is MDHEN and CDR2 is SYDVKM. The CDR3 DNA reads as TGTGCCAGCAGCCATAGGGACAACCTGTTGTTCGAGCAGTACTTC. This codes for CASSHRDNLLFEQYF. The full variable domain, in which reference TRBV28 and TRBJ2-7 provide the parts outside the CDR3, is DVKVTQSSRYLVKRTGEKVFLECVQDMDHENMFWYRQDPGLGLRLIYFSYDVKMKEKGDIPEGYSVSREKKERFSLILESASTNQTSMYLCASSHRDNLLFEQYFGPGTRLTVT.

The chain combines TRBV7-6 with TRBJ2-5; D is undetermined. Deletions cut 1 base from V and 7 bases from J, with 7 bases between. The CDR3 loop spans 12 amino acids. CDR1 and CDR2 from the germline V gene are SGHVS and FNYEAQ. DNA for the CDR3: TGTGCCAGCAGCTTAGTTCTAGGGACCCAGTACTTC. Its protein product is CASSLVLGTQYF.

The genes are TRBV11-2 and TRBJ2-1; tentatively, D is TRBD2 (6 bases). Germline V CDR1 and CDR2: SGHAT, FQNNGV. This CDR3 has 15 amino acids. Trimming cost V 1 base and J 3 bases, with 10 bases left between them. CDR3 amino acids: CASSLGATSYNEQFF. CDR3 nucleotides: TGTGCCAGCAGCTTAGGAGCGACTAGCTACAATGAGCAGTTCTTC.

The chain uses TRBV5-1 and TRBJ2-5; tentative D call: TRBD1 (6 bases). This CDR3 region has 14 residues. V lost 0 bases, J lost 4 bases, and 10 bases lay in between. Germline CDR1 and CDR2: SGHRS and YFSETQ. The CDR3 region is CASSLGVGGETQYF. The CDR3 DNA is TGCGCCAGCAGCTTGGGGGTAGGGGGAGAGACCCAGTACTTC.

V is TRBV5-1 and J is TRBJ2-1; no reliable D call. CDR3 size: 15 residues. Germline values: CDR1 SGHRS, CDR2 YFSETQ. V lost 1 base to trimming and J lost 5 bases, with 13 bases between them. CDR3 nucleotide sequence: TGCGCCAGCAGCTTGCCGCGGCACTATAACAATGAGCAGTTCTTC. Protein sequence: CASSLPRHYNNEQFF.

The J gene is TRBJ1-1, the V gene TRBV5-4, with D possibly TRBD1 on 6 matching bases. The V gene's germline CDR1 is SGHNT and CDR2 YYREEE (reference sequence). The CDR3 spans 14 residues. V lost 7 bases and J lost 0, with 13 bases in between. CDR3 region: CASGTQGMNTEAFF. The CDR3 DNA is TGTGCCAGCGGAACACAGGGCATGAACACTGAAGCTTTCTTT. The whole variable domain, remainder taken from reference TRBV5-4 and TRBJ1-1, is ETGVTQSPTHLIKTRGQQVTLRCSSQSGHNTVSWYQQALGQGPQFIFQYYREEENGRGNFPPRFSGLQFPNYSSELNVNALELDDSALYLCASGTQGMNTEAFFGQGTRLTVV.